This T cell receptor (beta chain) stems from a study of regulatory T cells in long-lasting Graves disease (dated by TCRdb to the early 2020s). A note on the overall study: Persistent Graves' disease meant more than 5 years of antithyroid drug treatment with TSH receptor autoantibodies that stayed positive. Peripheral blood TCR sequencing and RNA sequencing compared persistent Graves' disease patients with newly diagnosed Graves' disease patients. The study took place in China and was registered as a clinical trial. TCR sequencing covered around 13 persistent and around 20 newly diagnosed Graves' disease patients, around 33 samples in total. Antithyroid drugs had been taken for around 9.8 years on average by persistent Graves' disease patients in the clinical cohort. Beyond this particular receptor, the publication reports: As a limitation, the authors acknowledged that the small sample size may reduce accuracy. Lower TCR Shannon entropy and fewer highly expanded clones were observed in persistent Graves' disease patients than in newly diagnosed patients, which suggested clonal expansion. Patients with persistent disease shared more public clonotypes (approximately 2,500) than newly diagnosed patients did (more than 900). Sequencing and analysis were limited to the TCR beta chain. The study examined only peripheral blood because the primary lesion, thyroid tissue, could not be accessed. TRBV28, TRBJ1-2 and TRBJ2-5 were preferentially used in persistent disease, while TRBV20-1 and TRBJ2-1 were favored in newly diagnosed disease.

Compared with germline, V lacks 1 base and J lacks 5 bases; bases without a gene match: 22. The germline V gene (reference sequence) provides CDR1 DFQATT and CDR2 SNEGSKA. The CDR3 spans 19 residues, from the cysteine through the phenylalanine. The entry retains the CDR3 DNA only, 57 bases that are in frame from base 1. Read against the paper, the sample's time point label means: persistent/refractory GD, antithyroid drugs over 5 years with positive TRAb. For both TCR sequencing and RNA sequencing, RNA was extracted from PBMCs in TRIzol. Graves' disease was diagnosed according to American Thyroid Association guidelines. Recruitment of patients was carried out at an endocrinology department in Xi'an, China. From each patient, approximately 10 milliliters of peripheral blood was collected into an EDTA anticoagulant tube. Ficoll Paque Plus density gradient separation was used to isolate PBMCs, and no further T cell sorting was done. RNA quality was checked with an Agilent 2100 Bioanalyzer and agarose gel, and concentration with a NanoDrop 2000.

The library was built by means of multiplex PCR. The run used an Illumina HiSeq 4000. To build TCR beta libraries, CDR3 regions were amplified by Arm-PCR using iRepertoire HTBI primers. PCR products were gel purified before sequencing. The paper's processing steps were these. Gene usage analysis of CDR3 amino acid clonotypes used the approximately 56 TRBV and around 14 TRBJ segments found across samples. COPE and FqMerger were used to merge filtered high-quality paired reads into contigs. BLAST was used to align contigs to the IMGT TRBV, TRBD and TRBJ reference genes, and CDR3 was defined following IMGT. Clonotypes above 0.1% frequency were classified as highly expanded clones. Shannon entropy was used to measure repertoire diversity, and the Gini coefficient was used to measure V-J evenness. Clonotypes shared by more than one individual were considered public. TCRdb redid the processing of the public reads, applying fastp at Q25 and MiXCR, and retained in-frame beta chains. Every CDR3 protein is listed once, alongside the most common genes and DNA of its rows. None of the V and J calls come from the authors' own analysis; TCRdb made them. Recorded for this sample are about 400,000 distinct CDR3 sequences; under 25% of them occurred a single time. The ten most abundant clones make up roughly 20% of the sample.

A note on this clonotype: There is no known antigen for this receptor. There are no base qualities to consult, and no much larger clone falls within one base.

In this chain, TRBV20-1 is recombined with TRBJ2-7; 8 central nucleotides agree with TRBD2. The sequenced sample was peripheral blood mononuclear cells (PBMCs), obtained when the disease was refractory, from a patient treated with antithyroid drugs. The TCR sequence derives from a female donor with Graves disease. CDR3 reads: CSARGGSSSLAENPHEQYF. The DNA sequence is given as TGCAGTGCTAGAGGGGGTTCCTCCTCACTAGCGGAAAACCCCCACGAGCAGTACTTC.